This TCR beta chain was documented in a study of cytomegalovirus exposure and HLA in healthy donors. Study-level points and caveats: Specificity for CMV antigens was confirmed in vitro for a few of the CMV-associated chains. In a later analysis, a genetic analysis reported fewer productive-TCR N-insertions in an Asian-associated ancestry cluster than the cohort average. An observed cluster of highly shared sequence variants was recorded as a likely sequencing artifact.

The PCR used 60 Vbeta and 13 Jbeta primers. Assay: immunoSEQ multiplex PCR; the TCRdb copy retains only in-frame clones and omits some. This table has 150,000 to 200,000 clones, around 82% appearing once. Deletions cut 0 bases from V and 3 bases from J, with 11 bases between. The CDR3 totals 15 residues. Germline V gene data show CDR1 as SQVTM and CDR2 as ANQGSEA. Regarding this clone: Its antigen is not identified.

The rearrangement joins TRBV29-1 to TRBJ2-2; D remains unclear. This clonotype originated in a man younger than 45 in good health and CMV-seronegative. The sample comprised PBMCs. The CDR3 DNA is TGCAGCGTTGAAGATCACGGCAGGTACACCGGGGAGCTGTTTTTT. Translated: CSVEDHGRYTGELFF.